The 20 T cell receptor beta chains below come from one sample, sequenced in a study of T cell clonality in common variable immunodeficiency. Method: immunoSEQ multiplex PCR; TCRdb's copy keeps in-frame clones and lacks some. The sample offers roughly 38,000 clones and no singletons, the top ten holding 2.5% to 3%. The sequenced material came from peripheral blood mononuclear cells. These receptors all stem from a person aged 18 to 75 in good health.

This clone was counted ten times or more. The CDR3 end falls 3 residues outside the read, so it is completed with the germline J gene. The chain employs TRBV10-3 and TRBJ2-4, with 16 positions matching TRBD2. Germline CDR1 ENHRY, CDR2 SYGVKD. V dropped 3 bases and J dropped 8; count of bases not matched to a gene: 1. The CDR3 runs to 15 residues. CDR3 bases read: TGTGCCATCAGTGATGGGACTAGCGGGAGGGACATT. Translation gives CAISDGTSGRDI. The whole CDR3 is CAISDGTSGRDIQYF.

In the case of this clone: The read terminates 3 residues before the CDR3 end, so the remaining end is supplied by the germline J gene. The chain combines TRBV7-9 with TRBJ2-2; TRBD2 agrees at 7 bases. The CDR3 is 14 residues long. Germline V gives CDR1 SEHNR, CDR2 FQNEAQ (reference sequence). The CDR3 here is CASSFGDYNSPLFF. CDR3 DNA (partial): TGTGCCAGCAGCTTCGGGGACTATAATTCACCG.

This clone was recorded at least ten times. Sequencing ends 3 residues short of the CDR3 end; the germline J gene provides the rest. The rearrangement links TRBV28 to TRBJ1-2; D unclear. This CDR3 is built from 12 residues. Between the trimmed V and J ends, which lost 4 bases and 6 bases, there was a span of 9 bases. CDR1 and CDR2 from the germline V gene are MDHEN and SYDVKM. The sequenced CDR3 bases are TGTGCCAGCAGTTCCCTCTCGGATGGC. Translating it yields CASSSLSDG. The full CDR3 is CASSSLSDGYTF.

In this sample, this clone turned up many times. The CDR3 DNA, read in part, is TGTGCCAGCTCACTAGTAGGACCCGCGGGTCGGTACAATGAG. The encoded protein is CASSLVGPAGRYNE. The entire CDR3 protein is CASSLVGPAGRYNEQFF. The chain recombines TRBV18 with TRBJ2-1, with D maybe TRBD2 (5 bases). The read gets to within 3 residues of the CDR3 end, and the germline J gene fills in the rest. The CDR3 is made up of 17 amino acids. V gave up 4 bases and J gave up 4 bases, with 20 bases separating them. Germline V gene sequence: CDR1 KGHSH, CDR2 LQKENI.

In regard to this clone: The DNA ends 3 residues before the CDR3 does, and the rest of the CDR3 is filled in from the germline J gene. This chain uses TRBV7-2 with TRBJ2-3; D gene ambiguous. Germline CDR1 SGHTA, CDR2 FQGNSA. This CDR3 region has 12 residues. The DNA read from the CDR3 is TGTGCCAGCAGCTCATCACAAGAGACG. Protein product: CASSSSQET. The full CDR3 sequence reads CASSSSQETQYF.

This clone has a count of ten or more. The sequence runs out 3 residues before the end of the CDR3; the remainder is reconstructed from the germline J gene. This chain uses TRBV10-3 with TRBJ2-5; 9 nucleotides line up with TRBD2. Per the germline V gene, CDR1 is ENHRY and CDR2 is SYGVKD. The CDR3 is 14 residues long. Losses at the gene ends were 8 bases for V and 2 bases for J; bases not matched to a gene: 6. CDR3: CAIRAGGPQETQYF. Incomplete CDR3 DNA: TGTGCCATCCGCGCGGGAGGGCCTCAAGAGACC.

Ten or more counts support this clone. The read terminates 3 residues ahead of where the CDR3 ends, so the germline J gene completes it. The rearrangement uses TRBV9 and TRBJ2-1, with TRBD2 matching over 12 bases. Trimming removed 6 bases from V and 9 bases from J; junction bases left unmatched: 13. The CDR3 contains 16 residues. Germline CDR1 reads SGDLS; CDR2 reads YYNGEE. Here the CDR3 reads CASTIWASGRASEQFF. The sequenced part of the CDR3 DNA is TGTGCCAGCACCATATGGGCTAGCGGGAGGGCTAGTGAG.

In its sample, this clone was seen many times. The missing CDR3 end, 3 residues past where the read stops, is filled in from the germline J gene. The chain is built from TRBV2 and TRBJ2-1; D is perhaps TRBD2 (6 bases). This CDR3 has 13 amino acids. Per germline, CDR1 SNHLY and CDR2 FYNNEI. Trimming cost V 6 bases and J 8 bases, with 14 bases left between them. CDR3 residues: CASSASSAHEQFF. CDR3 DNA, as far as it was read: TGTGCCAGCAGCGCCTCTAGCGCTCATGAG.

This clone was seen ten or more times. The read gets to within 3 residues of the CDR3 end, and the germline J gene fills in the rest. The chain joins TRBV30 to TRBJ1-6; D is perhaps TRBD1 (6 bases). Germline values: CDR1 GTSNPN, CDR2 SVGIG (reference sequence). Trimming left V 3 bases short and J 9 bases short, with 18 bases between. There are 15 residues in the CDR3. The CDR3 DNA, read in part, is TGTGCCTGGAGCCGCCCGAGGGGGGGCGGTTCACCC. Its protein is CAWSRPRGGGSP. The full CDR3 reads CAWSRPRGGGSPLHF.

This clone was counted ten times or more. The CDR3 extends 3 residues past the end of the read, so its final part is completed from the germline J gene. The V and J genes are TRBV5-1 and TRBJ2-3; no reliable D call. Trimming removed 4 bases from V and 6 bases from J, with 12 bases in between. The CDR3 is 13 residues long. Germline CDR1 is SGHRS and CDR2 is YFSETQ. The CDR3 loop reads CASSPEFRDTQYF. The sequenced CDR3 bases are TGCGCCAGCAGCCCCGAGTTCCGGGATACG. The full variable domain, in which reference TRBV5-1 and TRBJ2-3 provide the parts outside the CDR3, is KAGVTQTPRYLIKTRGQQVTLSCSPISGHRSVSWYQQTPGQGLQFLFEYFSETQRNKGNFPGRFSGRQFSNSRSEMNVSTLELGDSALYLCASSPEFRDTQYFGPGTRLTVL.

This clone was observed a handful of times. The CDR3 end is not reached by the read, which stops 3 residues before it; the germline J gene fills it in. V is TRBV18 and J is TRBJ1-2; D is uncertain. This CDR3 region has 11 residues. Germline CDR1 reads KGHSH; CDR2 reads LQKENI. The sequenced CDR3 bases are TGTGCCAGCTCAACAAACAATGAC. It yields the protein CASSTNND. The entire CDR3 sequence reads CASSTNNDYTF. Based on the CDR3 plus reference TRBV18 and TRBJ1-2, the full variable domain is NAGVMQNPRHLVRRRGQEARLRCSPMKGHSHVYWYRQLPEEGLKFMVYLQKENIIDESGMPKERFSAEFPKEGPSILRIQQVVRGDSAAYFCASSTNNDYTFGSGTRLTVV.

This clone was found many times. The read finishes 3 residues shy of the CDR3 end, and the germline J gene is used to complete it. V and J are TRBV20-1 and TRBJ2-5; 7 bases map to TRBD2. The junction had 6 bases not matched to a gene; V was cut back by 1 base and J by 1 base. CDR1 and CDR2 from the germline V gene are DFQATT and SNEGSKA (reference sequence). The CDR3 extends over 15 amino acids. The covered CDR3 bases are TGCAGTGCTAGAGTCGGCGGCGGGAGCCAAGAGACC. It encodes CSARVGGGSQET. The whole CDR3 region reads CSARVGGGSQETQYF.

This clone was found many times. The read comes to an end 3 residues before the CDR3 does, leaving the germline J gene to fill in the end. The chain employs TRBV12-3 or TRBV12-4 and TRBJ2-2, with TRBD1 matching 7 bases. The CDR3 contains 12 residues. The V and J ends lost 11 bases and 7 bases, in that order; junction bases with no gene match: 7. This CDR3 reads CAGTGVSGELFF. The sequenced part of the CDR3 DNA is TGTGCCGGAACAGGGGTCAGCGGGGAG.

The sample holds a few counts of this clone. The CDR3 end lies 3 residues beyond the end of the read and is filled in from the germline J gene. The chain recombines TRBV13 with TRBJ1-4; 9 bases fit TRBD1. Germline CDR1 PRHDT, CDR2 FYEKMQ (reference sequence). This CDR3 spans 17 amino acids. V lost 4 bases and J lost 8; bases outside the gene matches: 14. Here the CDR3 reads CASSSPNLQGASEKLFF. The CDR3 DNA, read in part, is TGTGCCAGCAGCTCCCCTAATCTACAGGGGGCGTCCGAAAAA.

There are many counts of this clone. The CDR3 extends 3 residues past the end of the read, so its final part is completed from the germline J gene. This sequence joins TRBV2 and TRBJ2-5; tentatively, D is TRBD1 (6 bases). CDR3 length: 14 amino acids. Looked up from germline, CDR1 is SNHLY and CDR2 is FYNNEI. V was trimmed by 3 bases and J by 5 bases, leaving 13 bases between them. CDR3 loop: CASSDNRGSETQYF. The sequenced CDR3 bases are TGTGCCAGCAGTGATAATAGGGGGTCCGAGACC. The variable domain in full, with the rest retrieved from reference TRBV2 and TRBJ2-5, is EPEVTQTPSHQVTQMGQEVILRCVPISNHLYFYWYRQILGQKVEFLVSFYNNEISEKSEIFDDQFSVERPDGSNFTLKIRSTKLEDSAMYFCASSDNRGSETQYFGPGTRLLVL.

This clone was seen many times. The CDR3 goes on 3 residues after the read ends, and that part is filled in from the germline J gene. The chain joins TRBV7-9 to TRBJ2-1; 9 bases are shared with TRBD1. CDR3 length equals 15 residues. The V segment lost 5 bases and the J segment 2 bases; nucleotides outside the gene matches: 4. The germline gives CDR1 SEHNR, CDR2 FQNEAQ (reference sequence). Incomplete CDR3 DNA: TGTGCCAGCAGCCCCAGGACAGGGGCCTACAATGAG. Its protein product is CASSPRTGAYNE. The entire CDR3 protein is CASSPRTGAYNEQFF.

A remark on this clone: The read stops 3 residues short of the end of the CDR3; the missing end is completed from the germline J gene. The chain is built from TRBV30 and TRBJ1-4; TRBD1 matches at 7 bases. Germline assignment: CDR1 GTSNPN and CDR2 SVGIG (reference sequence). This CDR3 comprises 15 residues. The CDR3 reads CAWRKWGQFNSPLFF. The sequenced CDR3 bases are TGTGCCTGGAGGAAATGGGGACAGTTTAATTCACCA.

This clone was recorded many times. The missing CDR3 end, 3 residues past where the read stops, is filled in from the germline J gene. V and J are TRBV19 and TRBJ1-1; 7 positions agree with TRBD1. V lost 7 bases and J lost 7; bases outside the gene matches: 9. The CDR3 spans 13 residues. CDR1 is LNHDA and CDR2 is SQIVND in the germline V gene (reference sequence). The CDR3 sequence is CASTAPGQIEAFF. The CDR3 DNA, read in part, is TGTGCCAGTACCGCCCCGGGACAGATTGAA.

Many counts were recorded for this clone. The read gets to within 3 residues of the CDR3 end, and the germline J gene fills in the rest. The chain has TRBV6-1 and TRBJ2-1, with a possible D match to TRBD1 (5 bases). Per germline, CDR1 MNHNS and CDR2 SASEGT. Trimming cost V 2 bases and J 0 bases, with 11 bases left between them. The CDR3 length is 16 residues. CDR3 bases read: TGTGCCAGCAGTGAATTGGGGCGGACCTCCTACAATGAG. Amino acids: CASSELGRTSYNE. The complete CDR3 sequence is CASSELGRTSYNEQFF.

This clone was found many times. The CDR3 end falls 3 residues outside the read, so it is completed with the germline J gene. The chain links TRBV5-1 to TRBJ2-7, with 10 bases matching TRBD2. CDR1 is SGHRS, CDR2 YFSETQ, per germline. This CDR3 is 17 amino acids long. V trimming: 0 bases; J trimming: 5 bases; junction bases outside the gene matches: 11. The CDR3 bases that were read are TGCGCCAGCAGCTTGGTGGGGCTAGCGGGGGAGAGGAACGAG. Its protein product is CASSLVGLAGERNE. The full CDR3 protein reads CASSLVGLAGERNEQYF.